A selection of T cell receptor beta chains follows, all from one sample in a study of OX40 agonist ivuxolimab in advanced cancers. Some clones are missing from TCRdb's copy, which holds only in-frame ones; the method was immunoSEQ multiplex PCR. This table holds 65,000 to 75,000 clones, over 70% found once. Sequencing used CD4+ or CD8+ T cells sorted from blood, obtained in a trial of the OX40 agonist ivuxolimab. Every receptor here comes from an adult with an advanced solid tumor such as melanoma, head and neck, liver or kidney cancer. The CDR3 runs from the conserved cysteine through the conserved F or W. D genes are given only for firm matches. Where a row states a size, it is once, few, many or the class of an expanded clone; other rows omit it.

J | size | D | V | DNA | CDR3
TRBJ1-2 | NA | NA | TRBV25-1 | TGTGCCAGCAGTGCTCTGGGGAAAAACTATGGCTACACCTTC | CASSALGKNYGYTF
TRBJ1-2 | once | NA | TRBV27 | TGTGCCAGCAGTTTCGGGGGGTTGGGCTATGGCTACACCTTC | CASSFGGLGYGYTF
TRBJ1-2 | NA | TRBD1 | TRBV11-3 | TGTGCCAGCAGCTCGGGGGACAGGGCGTCTCTTGGCTACACCTTC | CASSSGDRASLGYTF
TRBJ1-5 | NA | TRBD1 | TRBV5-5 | TGTGCCAGCAGCTTGGCAGGGGGCTCCCAGCCCCAGCATTTT | CASSLAGGSQPQHF
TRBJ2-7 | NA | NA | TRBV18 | TGTGCCAGCTCACCTGGGACTTCCTACGAGCAGTACTTC | CASSPGTSYEQYF
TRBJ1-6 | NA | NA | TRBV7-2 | TGTGCCAGCAGCTTAGACACTTCACCCCTCCACTTT | CASSLDTSPLHF
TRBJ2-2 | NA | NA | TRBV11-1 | TGTGCCAGCAGCAGCCTCGGGCAGGGCGGCAGGGAGCTGTTTTTT | CASSSLGQGGRELFF
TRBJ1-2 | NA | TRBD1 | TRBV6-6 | TGTGCCAGCAGTTTATGGGACAGGGGTTATGGCTACACCTTC | CASSLWDRGYGYTF
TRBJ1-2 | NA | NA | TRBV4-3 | TGCGCCAGCAGCCACGAACGGACGGGGAACTATGGCTACACCTTC | CASSHERTGNYGYTF
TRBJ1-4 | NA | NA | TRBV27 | TGTGCCAGCAGTTTTATCGATCGAGGGGAACTGTTTTTT | CASSFIDRGELFF
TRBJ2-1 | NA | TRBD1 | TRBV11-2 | TGTGCCAGCAGCTTAGAGGGACAGGCTTTCAATGAGCAGTTCTTC | CASSLEGQAFNEQFF
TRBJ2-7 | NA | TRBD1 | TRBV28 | TGTGCCAGCAGTTTACGTCCGGGACAGGGCATTCGCGAGCAGTACTTC | CASSLRPGQGIREQYF
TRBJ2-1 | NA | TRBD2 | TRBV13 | TGTGCCAGCAGCTTAGAGGCTAGCGGGAGCCGGGGGTACAATGAGCAGTTCTTC | CASSLEASGSRGYNEQFF
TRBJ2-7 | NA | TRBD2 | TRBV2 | TGTGCCAGCAGTGAGGTGGGGGTTAGCGGGATCTACGAGCAGTACTTC | CASSEVGVSGIYEQYF
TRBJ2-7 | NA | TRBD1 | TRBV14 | TGTGCCAGCAGTCTTAGACAGGGTCTAGCCTACGAGCAGTACTTC | CASSLRQGLAYEQYF
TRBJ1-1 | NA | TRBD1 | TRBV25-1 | TGTGCCAGCAGTGGGACAGGGGGATTAGAAGCTTTCTTT | CASSGTGGLEAFF
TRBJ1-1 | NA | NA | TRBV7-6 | TGTGCCAGCAGCTTAGCTGCCAGGGGCGGGGGAGTGAACACTGAAGCTTTCTTT | CASSLAARGGGVNTEAFF
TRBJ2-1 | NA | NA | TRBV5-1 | TGCGCCAGCAGCTCGATGGGGGCTCCTGAGCAGTTCTTC | CASSSMGAPEQFF
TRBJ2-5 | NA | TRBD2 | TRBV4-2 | TGTGCCAGCAGCCGAGAGGCGCTAGCGGGGGGATATCAAGAGACCCAGTACTTC | CASSREALAGGYQETQYF
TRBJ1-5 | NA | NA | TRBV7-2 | TGTGCCAGCAGCCCCGACATTGGGGGAGGCAATCAGCCCCAGCATTTT | CASSPDIGGGNQPQHF
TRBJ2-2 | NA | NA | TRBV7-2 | TGTGCCAGCAGCTTAGGGCCGACCTGGGCCGGGGAGCTGTTTTTT | CASSLGPTWAGELFF